Below are 32 T cell receptor beta chains sequenced from a single sample in a study of control samples from healthy donors and cancer patients. Data came from immunoSEQ multiplex PCR; TCRdb stores just in-frame clones and leaves some out. There are about 54,000 clones in the sample; around 95% occur only once, and under 2% lies in the top ten. Sequencing used blood. The receptor set was obtained from a woman aged 30 to 39 in good health.

The chain has TRBV24-1 and TRBJ1-1; D unresolved. Trimming cost V 5 bases and J 0 bases, with 6 bases left between them. CDR3 length equals 13 residues. The germline V gene has CDR1 KGHDR and CDR2 SFDVKD. The CDR3 loop is CATSGGMNTEAFF. CDR3 coding DNA: TGTGCCACCAGTGGAGGGATGAACACTGAAGCTTTCTTT.

V gene TRBV9 combines with J gene TRBJ1-6; D remains ambiguous. Germline CDR1 SGDLS, CDR2 YYNGEE. Trimming shortened V by 0 bases and J by 8 bases, and 6 bases separated the two germline ends. This CDR3 has 13 residues. The CDR3 DNA reads as TGTGCCAGCAGCGTAGAAACGGATTCACCCCTCCACTTT. It is translated as CASSVETDSPLHF.

The V and J genes are TRBV13 and TRBJ2-3; D might be TRBD2 (5 bases). V was trimmed by 4 bases and J by 3 bases, leaving 14 bases between them. Per the germline V gene, CDR1 is PRHDT and CDR2 is FYEKMQ (reference sequence). This CDR3 spans 15 amino acids. CDR3: CASSSDSVRTDTQYF. DNA of the CDR3: TGTGCCAGCAGCTCGGACTCGGTCCGTACAGATACGCAGTATTTT.

This clone has only one observation. The chain combines TRBV2 with TRBJ1-1; the D is unclear. V gave up 6 bases and J gave up 0 bases, with 8 bases separating them. CDR3 length equals 13 residues. Per the germline V gene, CDR1 is SNHLY and CDR2 is FYNNEI. DNA of the CDR3: TGTGCCAGCAGCCCGTTGATGAACACTGAAGCTTTCTTT. As protein: CASSPLMNTEAFF. The full variable domain, in which reference TRBV2 and TRBJ1-1 provide the parts outside the CDR3, is EPEVTQTPSHQVTQMGQEVILRCVPISNHLYFYWYRQILGQKVEFLVSFYNNEISEKSEIFDDQFSVERPDGSNFTLKIRSTKLEDSAMYFCASSPLMNTEAFFGQGTRLTVV.

The chain recombines TRBV2 with TRBJ2-3; D ambiguous. V dropped 4 bases and J dropped 3 bases, with 8 bases sitting between them. The CDR3 runs 13 residues. Germline lookup yields CDR1 SNHLY and CDR2 FYNNEI. The CDR3 sequence is CASSGDLTDTQYF. The CDR3 DNA follows: TGTGCCAGCAGTGGGGATCTGACAGATACGCAGTATTTT.

The CDR3 nucleotides are TGTGCCAGCAGTCCCTTCGGGACAGCGAACACCGGGGAGCTGTTTTTT. The encoded protein is CASSPFGTANTGELFF. The rearrangement links TRBV28 to TRBJ2-2; 7 nucleotides agree with TRBD1. Germline V gives CDR1 MDHEN, CDR2 SYDVKM. This CDR3 has 16 amino acids. The J segment lost 0 bases and the V segment lost 5 bases, leaving 6 bases of the junction unmatched.

The chain recombines TRBV29-1 with TRBJ1-1; a weak D match, TRBD1 (5 bases). V dropped 2 bases and J dropped 1 base, with 8 bases sitting between them. This CDR3 has 13 amino acids. CDR1 is SQVTM and CDR2 is ANQGSEA in the germline V gene. The CDR3 protein is CSVELRENTEAFF. The DNA for the CDR3 is TGCAGCGTTGAACTCAGGGAGAACACTGAAGCTTTCTTT.

J is TRBJ2-3 and V is TRBV12-3 or TRBV12-4, with D perhaps TRBD2 (5 bases). V gave up 5 bases and J gave up 4 bases, with 10 bases separating them. The CDR3 sequence is 13 residues long. CDR3 in DNA: TGTGCCAGCAGTCGGGCGGGCGCAGATACGCAGTATTTT. Protein sequence: CASSRAGADTQYF.

J is TRBJ2-7 and V is TRBV13; the match to TRBD2 covers 8 bases. Germline assignment: CDR1 PRHDT and CDR2 FYEKMQ (reference sequence). The CDR3 sequence is 14 residues long. The trim removed 0 bases at V and 6 bases at J, leaving 4 bases unmatched. CDR3 loop: CASSLGAGAREQYF. The CDR3 DNA reads TGTGCCAGCAGCTTAGGAGCGGGAGCGCGCGAGCAGTACTTC.

A remark on this clone: Other DNA sequences from this sample encode an identical CDR3 as well. J is TRBJ2-7 and V is TRBV2, with D tentatively TRBD1 (6 bases). This CDR3 is 13 amino acids long. Looked up from germline, CDR1 is SNHLY and CDR2 is FYNNEI. Trimming stripped 6 bases from V and 8 bases from J, with 17 bases between. The CDR3 loop reads CASRDRLQSKQYF. The CDR3 DNA reads TGTGCCAGCAGAGACAGGTTACAGTCGAAGCAGTACTTC. Full variable domain (remainder filled in from reference TRBV2 and TRBJ2-7): EPEVTQTPSHQVTQMGQEVILRCVPISNHLYFYWYRQILGQKVEFLVSFYNNEISEKSEIFDDQFSVERPDGSNFTLKIRSTKLEDSAMYFCASRDRLQSKQYFGPGTRLTVT.

The CDR3: CASSSRGWEQFF. The CDR3 DNA reads as TGTGCCAGCAGCTCCAGGGGGTGGGAGCAGTTCTTC. V gene TRBV5-6 combines with J gene TRBJ2-1; TRBD1 matches 7 bases. Germline CDR1 and CDR2: SGHDT and YYEEEE. The CDR3 spans 12 residues. V dropped 3 bases and J dropped 10; count of bases not matched to a gene: 4.

V is TRBV7-9 and J is TRBJ2-7, with 8 bases fitting TRBD2. The V and J ends lost 4 bases and 4 bases, in that order; junction bases with no gene match: 18. CDR3 size: 18 residues. From germline, CDR1 is SEHNR and CDR2 FQNEAQ (reference sequence). The CDR3 sequence: CASSSFGFREAGDYEQYF. CDR3 coding DNA: TGTGCCAGCAGCTCCTTCGGGTTCCGAGAAGCGGGAGATTACGAGCAGTACTTC.

This clone has a handful of counts. V gene TRBV3-1 (or the pseudogene TRBV3-2) combines with J gene TRBJ1-4; TRBD1 agrees at 9 bases. The CDR3 has 15 amino acids. Germline CDR1 reads LGHDT; CDR2 reads YNNKEL (reference sequence). Germline trimming cut 1 base from V and 8 bases from J; bases unmatched to any gene: 5. CDR3 region: CASSQGDRVYEKLFF. CDR3 in DNA: TGTGCCAGCAGCCAAGGGGACAGGGTATACGAAAAACTGTTTTTT.

This chain uses TRBV21-1 with TRBJ1-1. TRBV21-1 is marked as a pseudogene. The CDR3 has 18 residues. The CDR3 coding sequence is TGTGCCAGCCTAACCTACATACGACTTTTTTATATGAACACTGAAGCTTTCTTT. Protein sequence: CASLTYIRLFYMNTEAFF.

The chain combines TRBV19 with TRBJ1-5, with unresolved D. Looked up from germline, CDR1 is LNHDA and CDR2 is SQIVND (reference sequence). V was pared by 7 bases and J by 4 bases, with 8 bases between. This CDR3 comprises 12 residues. The CDR3 is CASTVGNQPQHF. The CDR3 nucleotides are TGTGCCAGTACCGTAGGGAATCAGCCCCAGCATTTT.

The chain joins TRBV19 to TRBJ2-4; a weak D match, TRBD1 (6 bases). Germline V CDR1 and CDR2: LNHDA, SQIVND (reference sequence). The CDR3 loop spans 15 amino acids. V dropped 4 bases and J dropped 0 bases, with 10 bases sitting between them. This CDR3 is CASSTQGLAKNIQYF. CDR3 sequence (DNA): TGTGCCAGTAGTACACAGGGATTAGCCAAAAACATTCAGTACTTC.

The chain combines TRBV7-9 with TRBJ2-7; 9 bases are a match to TRBD2. Germline CDR1 is SEHNR and CDR2 is FQNEAQ (reference sequence). The CDR3 consists of 16 residues. With V trimmed by 5 bases and J by 0 bases, 8 bases remained unmatched. CDR3 protein: CASSPLAGLSSYEQYF. Here the CDR3 DNA reads TGTGCCAGCAGCCCGCTAGCGGGATTGAGCTCCTACGAGCAGTACTTC. The full variable domain, with the rest looked up from reference TRBV7-9 and TRBJ2-7, is DTGVSQNPRHKITKRGQNVTFRCDPISEHNRLYWYRQTLGQGPEFLTYFQNEAQLEKSRLLSDRFSAERPKGSFSTLEIQRTEQGDSAMYLCASSPLAGLSSYEQYFGPGTRLTVT.

The chain has TRBV3-1 (or the pseudogene TRBV3-2) and TRBJ1-1; D gene ambiguous. The CDR3 consists of 13 residues. The V gene's germline CDR1 is LGHDT and CDR2 YNNKEL (reference sequence). V lost 1 base to trimming and J lost 6 bases, with 9 bases between them. CDR3 in amino acids: CASSQGAGAEAFF. CDR3 bases: TGTGCCAGCAGCCAAGGGGCCGGCGCTGAAGCTTTCTTT.

This chain links TRBV10-2 with TRBJ1-5, with TRBD1 matching 7 bases. The trim removed 8 bases at V and 0 bases at J, leaving 1 base unmatched. CDR1 is WSHSY and CDR2 is SAAADI in the germline V gene. There are 13 residues in the CDR3. CDR3 region: CASGTDSNQPQHF. CDR3 nucleotides: TGCGCCAGCGGGACAGATAGCAATCAGCCCCAGCATTTT.

This clone appeared a single time. This sample includes further DNA sequences coding for the same CDR3. The chain carries TRBV7-3 and TRBJ2-2, with D hard to call. The V gene's germline CDR1 is SGHTA and CDR2 FQGTGA. The V gene lost 5 bases and the J gene lost 0 bases, with 7 bases spanning the gap. The CDR3 extends over 14 amino acids. The CDR3 loop is CASSPDSNTGELFF. CDR3 coding DNA: TGTGCCAGCAGCCCAGACTCGAACACCGGGGAGCTGTTTTTT.

In the case of this clone: This same CDR3 is encoded by further DNA sequences in the sample. This sequence joins TRBV28 and TRBJ1-1; the D is unclear. There are 16 residues in the CDR3. Trimming removed 6 bases at V and 2 bases at J, with 19 bases between. CDR1 MDHEN and CDR2 SYDVKM come from the germline V gene. The CDR3 spells CASRPPGLSTNTEAFF. CDR3 sequence (DNA): TGTGCCAGCAGGCCTCCCGGGCTCTCCACAAACACTGAAGCTTTCTTT.

The chain employs TRBV9 and TRBJ2-2; D may correspond to TRBD1 or TRBD2 (5 bases each). This CDR3 has 15 residues. V lost 4 bases and J lost 4, with 14 bases in between. Germline V gene sequence: CDR1 SGDLS, CDR2 YYNGEE. The CDR3 DNA reads TGTGCCAGCAGCCCAACCTCAGGGACCACCGGGGAGCTGTTTTTT. It is translated as CASSPTSGTTGELFF.

This sequence joins TRBV30 and TRBJ1-4; D gene ambiguous. Trimming left V 5 bases short and J 6 bases short, with 4 bases between. The CDR3 totals 10 residues. Germline CDR1 and CDR2: GTSNPN and SVGIG (reference sequence). CDR3 in DNA: TGTGCCTGGGGACATGAAAAACTGTTTTTT. Residues: CAWGHEKLFF.

This clone was observed once. The rearrangement uses TRBV9 and TRBJ1-3; TRBD1 agrees at 7 bases. Unmatched junction bases numbered 7, after V lost 4 bases and J lost 0 bases. The CDR3 is made up of 16 amino acids. CDR1 is SGDLS, CDR2 YYNGEE, per germline. This chain's CDR3 is CASSPGTDLSGNTIYF. The DNA for the CDR3 is TGTGCCAGCAGCCCCGGGACAGATCTCTCTGGAAACACCATATATTTT.

This clone was found once. J is TRBJ1-5 and V is TRBV28; 10 positions match TRBD1. Germline V gene lookup returns CDR1 MDHEN and CDR2 SYDVKM. CDR3 length: 13 residues. Trimming cost V 11 bases and J 5 bases; bases outside gene matches: 6. CDR3 in amino acids: CAAGTGAHQPQHF. The DNA of the CDR3 is TGTGCCGCGGGGACAGGGGCACATCAGCCCCAGCATTTT.

The V gene is TRBV5-4, the J gene TRBJ2-5; 11 bases are shared with TRBD1. Germline values: CDR1 SGHNT, CDR2 YYREEE (reference sequence). The length of the CDR3 is 14 residues. V gave up 7 bases and J gave up 8 bases; unmatched junction bases: 10. CDR3 coding DNA: TGTGCCAGCCGAGCTGGACAGGGGGCAGGTACCCAGTACTTC. Its protein is CASRAGQGAGTQYF.

The CDR3 sequence: CASRTQGATSPLHF. As DNA, the CDR3 is TGTGCCAGCAGGACACAGGGGGCGACTTCACCCCTCCACTTT. V usage is TRBV27 and J usage is TRBJ1-6; the match to TRBD1 covers 9 bases. CDR1 is MNHEY, CDR2 SMNVEV, per germline (reference sequence). This CDR3 contains 14 residues. V shed 6 bases, J shed 9 bases, and the junction held 6 bases outside the gene matches.

The rearrangement joins TRBV7-6 to TRBJ2-2; D ambiguous. The CDR3 totals 15 residues. Germline V gene lookup returns CDR1 SGHVS and CDR2 FNYEAQ. Trimming pared 2 bases from V and 5 bases from J, leaving 12 bases between. The CDR3 DNA is TGTGCCAGCAGCTTATCAGAGATTAGAACCGGGGAGCTGTTTTTT. As protein: CASSLSEIRTGELFF.

This clone was seen just once. The chain carries TRBV7-2 and TRBJ2-3, with D perhaps given as TRBD1 or TRBD2 (5 bases each). The V end was cut by 4 bases, the J end by 4 bases, with 15 bases between. From germline, CDR1 is SGHTA and CDR2 FQGNSA. This CDR3 contains 15 residues. CDR3 protein: CASSYLAGAPDTQYF. The CDR3 DNA sequence: TGTGCCAGCAGCTACCTCGCCGGGGCCCCAGATACGCAGTATTTT.

The V gene is TRBV19, the J gene TRBJ1-5; D unresolved. The germline V gene encodes CDR1 LNHDA and CDR2 SQIVND (reference sequence). Trimming shortened V by 11 bases and J by 5 bases, and 13 bases separated the two germline ends. The length of the CDR3 is 12 residues. The CDR3 nucleotides read TGTGCCGTCGGGCTAAGGGATCAGCCCCAGCATTTT. Translated: CAVGLRDQPQHF. The full variable domain, completed using reference TRBV19 and TRBJ1-5, is DGGITQSPKYLFRKEGQNVTLSCEQNLNHDAMYWYRQDPGQGLRLIYYSQIVNDFQKGDIAEGYSVSREKKESFPLTVTSAQKNPTAFYLCAVGLRDQPQHFGDGTRLSIL.

The genes are TRBV28 and TRBJ2-1; 9 bases map to TRBD1. Germline V CDR1 and CDR2: MDHEN, SYDVKM. CDR3 length: 16 residues. The V segment lost 5 bases and the J segment 4 bases; nucleotides outside the gene matches: 9. CDR3 protein: CASSPQPGQGYNEQFF. In DNA form, the CDR3 reads TGTGCCAGCAGTCCACAACCGGGACAGGGATACAATGAGCAGTTCTTC.

This chain connects TRBV28 to TRBJ2-1; D is perhaps TRBD1 or TRBD2 (5 bases each). V was cut by 2 bases and J by 7 bases, with 6 bases left in between. This CDR3 spans 12 amino acids. In germline, CDR1 is MDHEN, CDR2 SYDVKM. Here the CDR3 reads CASSLEGNEQFF. CDR3 DNA sequence: TGTGCCAGCAGTTTAGAGGGGAATGAGCAGTTCTTC. Together with reference TRBV28 and TRBJ2-1, the CDR3 gives the full variable domain: DVKVTQSSRYLVKRTGEKVFLECVQDMDHENMFWYRQDPGLGLRLIYFSYDVKMKEKGDIPEGYSVSREKKERFSLILESASTNQTSMYLCASSLEGNEQFFGPGTRLTVL.